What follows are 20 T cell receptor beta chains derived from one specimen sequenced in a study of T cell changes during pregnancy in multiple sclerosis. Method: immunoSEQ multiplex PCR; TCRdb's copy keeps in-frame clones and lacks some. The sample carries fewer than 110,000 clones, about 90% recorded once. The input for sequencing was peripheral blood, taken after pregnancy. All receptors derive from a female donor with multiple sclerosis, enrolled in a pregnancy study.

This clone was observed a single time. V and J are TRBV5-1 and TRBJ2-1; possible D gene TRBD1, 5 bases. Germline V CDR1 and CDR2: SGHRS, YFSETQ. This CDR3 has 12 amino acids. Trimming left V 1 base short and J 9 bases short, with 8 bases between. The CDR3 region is CASSLRRGEQFF. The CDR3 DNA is TGCGCCAGCAGCTTGAGAAGGGGTGAGCAGTTCTTC. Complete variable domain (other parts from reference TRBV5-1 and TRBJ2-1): KAGVTQTPRYLIKTRGQQVTLSCSPISGHRSVSWYQQTPGQGLQFLFEYFSETQRNKGNFPGRFSGRQFSNSRSEMNVSTLELGDSALYLCASSLRRGEQFFGPGTRLTVL.

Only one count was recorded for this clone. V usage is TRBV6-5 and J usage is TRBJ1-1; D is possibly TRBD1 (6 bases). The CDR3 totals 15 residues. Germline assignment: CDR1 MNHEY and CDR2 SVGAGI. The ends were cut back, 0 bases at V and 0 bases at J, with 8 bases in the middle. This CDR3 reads CASSYSQGMNTEAFF. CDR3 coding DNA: TGTGCCAGCAGTTACTCTCAGGGGATGAACACTGAAGCTTTCTTT.

CDR3 nucleotide sequence: TGTGCCAGCAGCTTAGGAGGTCCGCTGGGGGCTGGCACTGAAGCTTTCTTT. Translating it yields CASSLGGPLGAGTEAFF. V gene TRBV7-8 combines with J gene TRBJ1-1, with a possible D match to TRBD1 (6 bases). Trimming shortened V by 1 base and J by 4 bases, and 19 bases separated the two germline ends. Germline values: CDR1 SGHVS, CDR2 FQNEAQ. CDR3 size: 17 residues.

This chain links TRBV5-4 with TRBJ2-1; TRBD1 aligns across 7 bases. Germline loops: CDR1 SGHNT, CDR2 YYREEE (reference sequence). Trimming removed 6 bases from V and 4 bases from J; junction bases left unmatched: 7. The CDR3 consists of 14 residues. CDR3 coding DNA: TGTGCCAGCAAGAAGGGGGACAGTTACAATGAGCAGTTCTTC. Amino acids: CASKKGDSYNEQFF.

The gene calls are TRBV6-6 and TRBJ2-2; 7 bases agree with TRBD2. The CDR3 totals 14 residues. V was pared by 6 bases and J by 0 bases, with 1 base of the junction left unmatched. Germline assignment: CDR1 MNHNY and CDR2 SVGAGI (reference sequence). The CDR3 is CASRGGANTGELFF. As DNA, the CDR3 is TGTGCCAGCAGGGGAGGGGCGAACACCGGGGAGCTGTTTTTT.

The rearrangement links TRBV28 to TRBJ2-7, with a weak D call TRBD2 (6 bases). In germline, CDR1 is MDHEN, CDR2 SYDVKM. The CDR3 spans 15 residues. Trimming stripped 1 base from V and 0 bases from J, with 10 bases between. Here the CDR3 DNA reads TGTGCCAGCAGTTTATTTCCTAGCGCCTCCTACGAGCAGTACTTC. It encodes CASSLFPSASYEQYF. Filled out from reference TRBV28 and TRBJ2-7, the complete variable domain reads DVKVTQSSRYLVKRTGEKVFLECVQDMDHENMFWYRQDPGLGLRLIYFSYDVKMKEKGDIPEGYSVSREKKERFSLILESASTNQTSMYLCASSLFPSASYEQYFGPGTRLTVT.

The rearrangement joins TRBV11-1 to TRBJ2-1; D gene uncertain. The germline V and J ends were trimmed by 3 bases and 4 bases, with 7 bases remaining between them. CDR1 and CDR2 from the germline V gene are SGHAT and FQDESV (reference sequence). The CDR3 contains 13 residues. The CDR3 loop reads CASSFGQYNEQFF. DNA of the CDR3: TGTGCCAGCAGCTTCGGTCAATACAATGAGCAGTTCTTC. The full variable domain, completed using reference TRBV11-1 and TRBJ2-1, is EAEVAQSPRYKITEKSQAVAFWCDPISGHATLYWYRQILGQGPELLVQFQDESVVDDSQLPKDRFSAERLKGVDSTLKIQPAELGDSAMYLCASSFGQYNEQFFGPGTRLTVL.

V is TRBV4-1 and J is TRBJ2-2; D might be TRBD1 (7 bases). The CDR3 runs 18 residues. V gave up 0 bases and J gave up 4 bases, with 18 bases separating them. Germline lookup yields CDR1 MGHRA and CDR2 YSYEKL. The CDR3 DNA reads TGCGCCAGCAGCCAAGAGAGGGCAGGGGGAGGAAGCACCGGGGAGCTGTTTTTT. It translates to CASSQERAGGGSTGELFF.

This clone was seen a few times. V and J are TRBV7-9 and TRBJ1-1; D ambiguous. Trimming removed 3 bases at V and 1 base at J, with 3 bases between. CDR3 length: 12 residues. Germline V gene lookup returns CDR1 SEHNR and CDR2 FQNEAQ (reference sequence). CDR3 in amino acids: CASSFGNTEAFF. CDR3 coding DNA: TGTGCCAGCAGCTTCGGGAACACTGAAGCTTTCTTT.

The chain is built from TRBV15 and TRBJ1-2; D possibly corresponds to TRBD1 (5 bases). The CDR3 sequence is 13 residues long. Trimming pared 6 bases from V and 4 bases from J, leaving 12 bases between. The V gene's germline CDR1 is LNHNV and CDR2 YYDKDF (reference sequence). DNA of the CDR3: TGTGCCACCAGGGGGGGGGAAGTCTATGGCTACACCTTC. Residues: CATRGGEVYGYTF.

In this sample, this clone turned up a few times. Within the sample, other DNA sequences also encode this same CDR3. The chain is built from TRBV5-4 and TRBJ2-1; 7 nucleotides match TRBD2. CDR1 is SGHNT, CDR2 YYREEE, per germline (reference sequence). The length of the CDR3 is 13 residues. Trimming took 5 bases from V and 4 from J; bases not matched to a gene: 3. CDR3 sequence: CASRGGSYNEQFF. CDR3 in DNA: TGTGCCAGCAGGGGGGGGTCGTACAATGAGCAGTTCTTC.

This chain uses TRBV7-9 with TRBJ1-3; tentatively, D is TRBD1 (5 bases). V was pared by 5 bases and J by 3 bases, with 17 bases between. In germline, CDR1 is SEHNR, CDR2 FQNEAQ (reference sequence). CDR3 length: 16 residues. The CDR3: CASSRTEGSNGNTIYF. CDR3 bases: TGTGCCAGCAGCCGCACGGAGGGGTCGAATGGAAACACCATATATTTT.

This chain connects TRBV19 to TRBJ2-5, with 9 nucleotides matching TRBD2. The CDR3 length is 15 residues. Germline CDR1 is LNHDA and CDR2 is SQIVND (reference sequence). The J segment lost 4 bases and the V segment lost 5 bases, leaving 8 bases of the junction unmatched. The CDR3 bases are TGTGCCAGTAGTGAGCTAGCGGGGCTCCCAGAGACCCAGTACTTC. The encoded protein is CASSELAGLPETQYF.

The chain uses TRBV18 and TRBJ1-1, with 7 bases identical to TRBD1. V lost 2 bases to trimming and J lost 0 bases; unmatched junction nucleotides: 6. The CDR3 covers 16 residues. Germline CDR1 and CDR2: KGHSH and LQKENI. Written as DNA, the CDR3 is TGTGCCAGCTCACCAGTGGCAGGGGGATTGAACACTGAAGCTTTCTTT. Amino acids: CASSPVAGGLNTEAFF.

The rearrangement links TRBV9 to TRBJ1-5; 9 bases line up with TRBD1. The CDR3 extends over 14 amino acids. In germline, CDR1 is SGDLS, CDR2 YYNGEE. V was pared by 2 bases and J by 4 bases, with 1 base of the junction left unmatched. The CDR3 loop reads CASSVGTGNQPQHF. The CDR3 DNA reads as TGTGCCAGCAGCGTGGGGACAGGGAATCAGCCCCAGCATTTT.

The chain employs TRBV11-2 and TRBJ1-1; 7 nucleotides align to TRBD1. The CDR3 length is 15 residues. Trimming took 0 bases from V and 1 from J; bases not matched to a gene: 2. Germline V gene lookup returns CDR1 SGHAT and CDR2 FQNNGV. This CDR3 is CASSLETGWNTEAFF. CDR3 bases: TGTGCCAGCAGCTTAGAGACAGGGTGGAACACTGAAGCTTTCTTT.

The CDR3 spells CASSQEVDRVQYF. In DNA, the CDR3 is TGTGCCAGCAGCCAAGAGGTAGACAGGGTGCAGTACTTC. The V and J genes are TRBV4-2 and TRBJ2-7, with TRBD1 matching 7 bases. The CDR3 covers 13 residues. The ends lost 0 bases at V and 9 bases at J; junction bases unmatched: 5. Germline V gives CDR1 LGHNA, CDR2 YNFKEQ.

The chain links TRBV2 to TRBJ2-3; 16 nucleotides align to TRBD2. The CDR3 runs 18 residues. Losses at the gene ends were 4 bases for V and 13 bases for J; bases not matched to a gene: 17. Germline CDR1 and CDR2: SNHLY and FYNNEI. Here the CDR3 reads CASSGGSGTSGRALIKYF. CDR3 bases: TGTGCCAGCAGTGGGGGCTCCGGGACTAGCGGGAGGGCCCTCATCAAGTATTTT.

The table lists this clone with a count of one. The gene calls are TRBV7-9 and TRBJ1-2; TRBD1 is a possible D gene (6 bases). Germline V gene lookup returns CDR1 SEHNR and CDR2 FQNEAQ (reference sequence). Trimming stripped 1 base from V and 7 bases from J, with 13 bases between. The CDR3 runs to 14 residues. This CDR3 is CASSLEGTYAGYTF. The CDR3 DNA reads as TGTGCCAGCAGCTTAGAGGGGACATATGCTGGCTACACCTTC.

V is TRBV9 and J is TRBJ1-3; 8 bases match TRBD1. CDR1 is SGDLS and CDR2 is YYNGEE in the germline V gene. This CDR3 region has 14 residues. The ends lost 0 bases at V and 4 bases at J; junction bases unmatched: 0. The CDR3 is CASSVGDRGNTIYF. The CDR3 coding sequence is TGTGCCAGCAGCGTAGGGGACAGGGGAAACACCATATATTTT.